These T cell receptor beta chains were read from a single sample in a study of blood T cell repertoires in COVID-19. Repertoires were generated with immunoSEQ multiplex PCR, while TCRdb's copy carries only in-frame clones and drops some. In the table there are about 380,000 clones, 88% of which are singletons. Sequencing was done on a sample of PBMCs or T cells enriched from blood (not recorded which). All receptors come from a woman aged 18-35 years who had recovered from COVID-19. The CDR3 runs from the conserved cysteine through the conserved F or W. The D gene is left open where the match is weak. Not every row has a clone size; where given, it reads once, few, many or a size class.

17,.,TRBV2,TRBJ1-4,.,CASSPPQQVVGSEKLFF,TGTGCCAGCAGTCCCCCCCAACAGGTAGTAGGTAGTGAAAAACTGTTTTTT
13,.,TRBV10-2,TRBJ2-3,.,CASSDREATTQYF,TGCGCCAGCAGTGATCGCGAAGCCACCACGCAGTATTTT
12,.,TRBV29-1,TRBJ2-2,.,CSVRVNTGELFF,TGCAGCGTTCGAGTGAACACCGGGGAGCTGTTTTTT
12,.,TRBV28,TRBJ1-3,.,CASTSGGHTIYF,TGTGCCAGCACTTCAGGAGGGCACACCATATATTTT
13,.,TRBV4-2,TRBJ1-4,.,CASSRRDNEKLFF,TGTGCCAGCAGCCGGAGGGATAATGAAAAACTGTTTTTT
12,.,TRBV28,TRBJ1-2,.,CASSFRSGGYTF,TGTGCCAGCAGTTTTCGATCGGGTGGCTACACCTTC
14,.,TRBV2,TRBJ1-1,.,CASSEVGGNTEAFF,TGTGCCAGCAGTGAAGTAGGGGGGAACACTGAAGCTTTCTTT
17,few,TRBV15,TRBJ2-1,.,CATSRGVGASGGNEQFF,TGTGCCACCAGCAGAGGAGTAGGAGCATCCGGGGGCAATGAGCAGTTCTTC
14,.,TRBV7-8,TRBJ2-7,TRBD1,CASNLDRGRDEQYF,TGTGCCAGCAACTTAGACAGGGGGCGTGACGAGCAGTACTTC
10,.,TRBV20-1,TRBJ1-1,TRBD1,CSARQGEAFF,TGCAGTGCTCGACAGGGCGAAGCTTTCTTT
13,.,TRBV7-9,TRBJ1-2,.,CASSLAGAKGYTF,TGTGCCAGCAGCTTAGCGGGGGCAAAGGGCTACACCTTC
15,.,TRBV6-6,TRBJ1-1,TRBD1,CASLGQGIPYTEAFF,TGTGCCAGCCTGGGACAGGGGATTCCCTACACTGAAGCTTTCTTT
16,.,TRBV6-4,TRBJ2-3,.,CASSDSRSKGVDTQYF,TGTGCCAGCAGTGACTCGAGATCAAAGGGGGTAGATACGCAGTATTTT
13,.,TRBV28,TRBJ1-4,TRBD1,CASSDRGGEKLFF,TGTGCCAGCAGTGACAGGGGGGGGGAAAAACTGTTTTTT
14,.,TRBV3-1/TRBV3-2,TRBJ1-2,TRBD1,CASSQDLQGYGYTF,TGTGCCAGCAGCCAAGATTTACAGGGGTATGGCTACACCTTC
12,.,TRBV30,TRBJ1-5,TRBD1,CAWSIGGWPQHF,TGTGCCTGGAGTATAGGGGGCTGGCCCCAGCATTTT
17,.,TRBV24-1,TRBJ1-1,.,CATISRLGRGVITEAFF,TGTGCCACCATAAGTCGTTTGGGCAGGGGAGTGATCACTGAAGCTTTCTTT
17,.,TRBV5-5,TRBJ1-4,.,CASSPSLQTATNEKLFF,TGTGCCAGCAGTCCTTCTCTCCAGACTGCAACTAATGAAAAACTGTTTTTT
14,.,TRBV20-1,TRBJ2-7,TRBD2,CSASRTSGTYEQYF,TGCAGTGCTAGTCGGACTAGCGGGACCTACGAGCAGTACTTC
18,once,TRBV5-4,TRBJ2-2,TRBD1,CASSLVLKTGWGNGELFF,TGTGCCAGCAGCTTGGTACTCAAGACAGGGTGGGGCAACGGGGAGCTGTTTTTT
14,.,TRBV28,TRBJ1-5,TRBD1,CASSIRTGEQPQHF,TGTGCCAGCAGTATCCGGACAGGGGAGCAGCCCCAGCATTTT
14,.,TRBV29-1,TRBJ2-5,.,CSVEVGHPQETQYF,TGCAGCGTTGAGGTGGGACACCCTCAAGAGACCCAGTACTTC
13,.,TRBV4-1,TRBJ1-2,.,CASSPSPGVGYTF,TGCGCCAGCAGCCCCTCCCCCGGGGTTGGCTACACCTTC
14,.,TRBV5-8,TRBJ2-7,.,CASSLFSRAYEQYF,TGTGCCAGCAGCTTGTTCTCCAGGGCCTACGAGCAGTACTTC
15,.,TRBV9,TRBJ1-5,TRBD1,CASSHQGASNQPQHF,TGTGCCAGCAGCCATCAGGGGGCTAGCAATCAGCCCCAGCATTTT
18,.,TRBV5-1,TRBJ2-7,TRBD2,CASSLGVAGATLGYEQYF,TGCGCCAGCAGCTTGGGAGTAGCGGGGGCCACCCTGGGTTACGAGCAGTACTTC
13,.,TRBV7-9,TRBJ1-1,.,CASSLRDNTEAFF,TGTGCCAGCAGCTTACGCGATAACACTGAAGCTTTCTTT
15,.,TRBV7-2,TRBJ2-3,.,CASSLRGDITDTQYF,TGTGCCAGCAGCTTACGGGGGGACATCACAGATACGCAGTATTTT
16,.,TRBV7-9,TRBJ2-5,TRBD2,CASSLTSGGARETQYF,TGTGCCAGCAGCCTGACTAGCGGGGGGGCCCGGGAGACCCAGTACTTC
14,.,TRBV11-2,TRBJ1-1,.,CASNQRLTGTEAFF,TGTGCCAGCAACCAGAGACTTACTGGCACTGAAGCTTTCTTT
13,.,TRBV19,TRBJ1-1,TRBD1,CASNDRENTEAFF,TGTGCCAGTAATGACAGGGAGAACACTGAAGCTTTCTTT
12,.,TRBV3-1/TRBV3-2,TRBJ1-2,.,CASTGQLDGYTF,TGTGCCAGCACCGGACAGCTAGATGGCTACACCTTC
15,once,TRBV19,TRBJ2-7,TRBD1,CVSSYGTGYSYEQYF,TGTGTCAGTTCCTATGGGACAGGTTACTCCTACGAGCAGTACTTC
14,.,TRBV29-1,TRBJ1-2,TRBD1,CSVEKVRGNYGYTF,TGCAGCGTTGAAAAGGTCAGGGGGAACTATGGCTACACCTTC
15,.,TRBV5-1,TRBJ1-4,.,CASSPDSATNEKLFF,TGCGCCAGCAGCCCGGACAGTGCAACTAATGAAAAACTGTTTTTT
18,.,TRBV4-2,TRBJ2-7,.,CASSQELHRDLSSYEQYF,TGTGCCAGCAGCCAAGAACTACACCGGGACTTAAGCTCCTACGAGCAGTACTTC